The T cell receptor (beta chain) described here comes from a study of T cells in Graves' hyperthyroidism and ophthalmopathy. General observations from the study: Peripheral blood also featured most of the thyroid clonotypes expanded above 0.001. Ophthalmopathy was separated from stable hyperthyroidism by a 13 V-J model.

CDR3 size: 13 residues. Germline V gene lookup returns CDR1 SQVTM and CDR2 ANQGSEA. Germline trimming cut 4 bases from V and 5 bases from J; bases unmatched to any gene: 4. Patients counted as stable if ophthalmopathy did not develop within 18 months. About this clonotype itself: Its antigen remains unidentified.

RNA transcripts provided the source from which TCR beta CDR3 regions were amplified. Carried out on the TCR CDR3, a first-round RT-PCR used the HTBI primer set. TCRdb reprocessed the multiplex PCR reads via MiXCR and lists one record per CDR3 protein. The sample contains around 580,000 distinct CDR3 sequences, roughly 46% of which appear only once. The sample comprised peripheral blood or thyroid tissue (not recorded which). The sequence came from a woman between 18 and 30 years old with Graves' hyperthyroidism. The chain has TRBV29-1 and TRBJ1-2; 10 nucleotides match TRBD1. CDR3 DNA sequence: TGCAGCGTTGCGACAGGGGGCGATTATGGCTACACCTTC. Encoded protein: CSVATGGDYGYTF.